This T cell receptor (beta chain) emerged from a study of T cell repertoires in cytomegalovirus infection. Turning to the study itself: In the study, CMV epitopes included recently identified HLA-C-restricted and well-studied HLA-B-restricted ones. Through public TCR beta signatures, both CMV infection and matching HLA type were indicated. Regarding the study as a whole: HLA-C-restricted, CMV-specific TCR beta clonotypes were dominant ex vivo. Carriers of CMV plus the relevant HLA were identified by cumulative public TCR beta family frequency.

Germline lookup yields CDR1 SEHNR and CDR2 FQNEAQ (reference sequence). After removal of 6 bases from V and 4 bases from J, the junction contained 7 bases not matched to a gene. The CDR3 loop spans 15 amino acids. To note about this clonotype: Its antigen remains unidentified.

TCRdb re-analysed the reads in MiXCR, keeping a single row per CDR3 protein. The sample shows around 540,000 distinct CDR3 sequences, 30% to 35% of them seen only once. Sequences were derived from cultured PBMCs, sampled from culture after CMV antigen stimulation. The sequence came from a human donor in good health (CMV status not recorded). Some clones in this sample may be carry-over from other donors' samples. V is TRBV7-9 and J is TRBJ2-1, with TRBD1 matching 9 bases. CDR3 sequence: CASSPGTGTYNEQFF. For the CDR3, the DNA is TGTGCCAGCAGTCCCGGGACAGGGACGTACAATGAGCAGTTCTTC.